Below, 17 T cell receptor beta chains from the same sample are listed, as sequenced in a study of blood T cell repertoires in COVID-19. Assay: immunoSEQ multiplex PCR; the TCRdb copy retains only in-frame clones and omits some. This repertoire shows fewer than 200,000 clones, roughly four fifths found once; its top ten account for 6% to 9%. The sequenced sample was peripheral blood. The origin of the receptors is a man aged 40-50 years who had recovered from COVID-19.

V is TRBV19 and J is TRBJ1-2, with 7 bases lining up with TRBD1. The CDR3 is 14 residues long. CDR1 and CDR2 from the germline V gene are LNHDA and SQIVND (reference sequence). V shed 5 bases and J 2 bases; nucleotides not matched to a gene: 5. The CDR3 nucleotides read TGTGCCAGTAGTTTGGGACAGATCAACTATGGCTACACCTTC. It translates to CASSLGQINYGYTF.

The chain joins TRBV6-6 to TRBJ1-2, with unresolved D. This CDR3 comprises 12 residues. The germline V and J ends were trimmed by 2 bases and 7 bases, with 8 bases remaining between them. From germline, CDR1 is MNHNY and CDR2 SVGAGI (reference sequence). CDR3 loop: CASSYREAGYTF. CDR3 DNA: TGTGCCAGCAGTTACCGGGAAGCTGGCTACACCTTC.

The V and J genes are TRBV12-5 and TRBJ1-5; D may be TRBD1 (6 bases). Trimming pared 7 bases from V and 4 bases from J, leaving 14 bases between. The CDR3 spans 14 residues. CDR1 and CDR2 (germline): LGHNT, FRNRAP. The CDR3 nucleotides read TGTGCTAGTGCCGCACAGGGCACAAATCAGCCCCAGCATTTT. Protein sequence: CASAAQGTNQPQHF. Complete variable domain (other parts from reference TRBV12-5 and TRBJ1-5): DARVTQTPRHKVTEMGQEVTMRCQPILGHNTVFWYRQTMMQGLELLAYFRNRAPLDDSGMPKDRFSAEMPDATLATLKIQPSEPRDSAVYFCASAAQGTNQPQHFGDGTRLSIL.

The rearrangement joins TRBV30 to TRBJ1-6; no clear D. The CDR3 loop spans 15 amino acids. The ends were cut back, 2 bases at V and 0 bases at J, with 8 bases in the middle. CDR1 GTSNPN and CDR2 SVGIG come from the germline V gene (reference sequence). This CDR3 reads CAWSTGSSYNSPLHF. The CDR3 DNA sequence: TGTGCCTGGAGTACCGGGAGCTCCTATAATTCACCCCTCCACTTT. The variable domain in full, with the rest retrieved from reference TRBV30 and TRBJ1-6, is SQTIHQWPATLVQPVGSPLSLECTVEGTSNPNLYWYRQAAGRGLQLLFYSVGIGQISSEVPQNLSASRPQDRQFILSSKKLLLSDSGFYLCAWSTGSSYNSPLHFGNGTRLTVT.

This chain uses TRBV28 with TRBJ2-7, with D possibly TRBD1 on 6 matching bases. Per germline, CDR1 MDHEN and CDR2 SYDVKM. The CDR3 is made up of 13 amino acids. Trimming took off 5 bases at V and 3 bases at J, with 11 bases between the two ends. The CDR3 spells CASSPGHDYEQYF. The CDR3, as DNA: TGTGCCAGCAGTCCGGGACACGACTACGAGCAGTACTTC.

The chain employs TRBV24-1 and TRBJ1-2; D not resolved. In germline, CDR1 is KGHDR, CDR2 SFDVKD. V lost 3 bases to trimming and J lost 4 bases, with 5 bases between them. The CDR3 spans 12 residues. Here the CDR3 DNA reads TGTGCCACCAGTGATCCCAGCTATGGCTACACCTTC. Its protein is CATSDPSYGYTF.

This sequence joins TRBV7-2 and TRBJ2-4; 7 bases fit TRBD2. Per the germline V gene, CDR1 is SGHTA and CDR2 is FQGNSA. V trimming: 5 bases; J trimming: 8 bases; junction bases outside the gene matches: 6. The CDR3 totals 13 residues. CDR3 loop: CASSAGGGYIQYF. In nucleotides, the CDR3 is TGTGCCAGCAGCGCCGGGGGAGGGTACATTCAGTACTTC.

This clone was picked up one time. This chain joins TRBV4-2 and TRBJ2-1; D call uncertain. Germline CDR1 and CDR2: LGHNA and YNFKEQ. The germline V and J ends were trimmed by 0 bases and 4 bases, with 10 bases remaining between them. The CDR3 has 15 amino acids. In DNA, the CDR3 is TGTGCCAGCAGCCAAGATGGGCAGAGTTACAATGAGCAGTTCTTC. Its translation is CASSQDGQSYNEQFF.

The chain is built from TRBV5-6 and TRBJ2-1, with D possibly TRBD1 on 5 matching bases. Germline V gene data show CDR1 as SGHDT and CDR2 as YYEEEE. The CDR3 is made up of 16 amino acids. V lost 6 bases to trimming and J lost 7 bases, with 23 bases between them. CDR3 sequence: CASIYSSGSRGNEQFF. The CDR3 region has the DNA TGTGCCAGCATCTACTCGTCAGGTTCTAGGGGTAATGAGCAGTTCTTC.

The rearrangement links TRBV28 to TRBJ1-1, with D maybe TRBD1 (6 bases). The germline V gene encodes CDR1 MDHEN and CDR2 SYDVKM. The CDR3 contains 13 residues. V was clipped by 1 base and J by 3 bases, with 6 bases between them. CDR3 in amino acids: CASSLYRDTEAFF. DNA for the CDR3: TGTGCCAGCAGTTTATACAGGGACACTGAAGCTTTCTTT.

The chain has TRBV9 and TRBJ2-2; 10 nucleotides match TRBD2. Germline loops: CDR1 SGDLS, CDR2 YYNGEE. V dropped 0 bases and J dropped 5; count of bases not matched to a gene: 7. The CDR3 extends over 17 amino acids. CDR3 coding DNA: TGTGCCAGCAGCGTAGGTGGAGCGGGAGGGCGGACCGGGGAGCTGTTTTTT. Amino acids: CASSVGGAGGRTGELFF.

This chain connects TRBV11-2 to TRBJ2-3, with a possible D match to TRBD1 (7 bases). V was cut by 7 bases and J by 1 base, with 12 bases left in between. CDR3 length: 14 residues. CDR1 and CDR2 (germline): SGHAT, FQNNGV. Here the CDR3 reads CASNGGTGTDTQYF. The CDR3 DNA is TGTGCCAGCAACGGCGGGACAGGCACAGATACGCAGTATTTT.

This clone was seen a handful of times. The gene calls are TRBV3-1 (or the pseudogene TRBV3-2) and TRBJ2-6; 8 bases match TRBD2. CDR1 and CDR2 from the germline V gene are LGHDT and YNNKEL (reference sequence). J was trimmed by 4 bases and V by 1 base; bases with no gene match: 6. This CDR3 contains 17 residues. As DNA, the CDR3 is TGTGCCAGCAGCCAAGCGACTAGCGTAGCCGGGGCCAACGTCCTGACTTTC. Translating gives CASSQATSVAGANVLTF.

This clone ranks as medium-sized. The gene calls are TRBV2 and TRBJ2-5, with 9 bases identical to TRBD1. The V gene's germline CDR1 is SNHLY and CDR2 FYNNEI. The CDR3 runs 13 residues. The junction had 9 bases not matched to a gene; V was cut back by 11 bases and J by 5 bases. The CDR3 bases are TGTGCCTGGACAGGGGTTGATGGGGAGACCCAGTACTTC. Translation gives CAWTGVDGETQYF. Combining the CDR3 with reference TRBV2 and TRBJ2-5 gives the whole variable domain EPEVTQTPSHQVTQMGQEVILRCVPISNHLYFYWYRQILGQKVEFLVSFYNNEISEKSEIFDDQFSVERPDGSNFTLKIRSTKLEDSAMYFCAWTGVDGETQYFGPGTRLLVL.

The chain joins TRBV5-1 to TRBJ2-7, with 8 bases matching TRBD2. Germline CDR1 and CDR2: SGHRS and YFSETQ. This CDR3 has 15 amino acids. The J segment lost 3 bases and the V segment lost 1 base, leaving 6 bases of the junction unmatched. The CDR3: CASSLRVAGNYEQYF. The DNA for the CDR3 is TGCGCCAGCAGCTTGCGAGTAGCGGGAAACTACGAGCAGTACTTC.

This clone was observed a few times. The chain couples TRBV2 to TRBJ1-2; 8 bases are a match to TRBD1. V lost 6 bases to trimming and J lost 6 bases; unmatched junction nucleotides: 12. This CDR3 is built from 15 residues. Germline loops: CDR1 SNHLY, CDR2 FYNNEI. CDR3 region: CASSRQGIRIDGYTF. The CDR3 nucleotides read TGTGCCAGCAGCCGACAGGGGATACGGATCGATGGCTACACCTTC. The full variable domain, its missing parts supplied by reference TRBV2 and TRBJ1-2, is EPEVTQTPSHQVTQMGQEVILRCVPISNHLYFYWYRQILGQKVEFLVSFYNNEISEKSEIFDDQFSVERPDGSNFTLKIRSTKLEDSAMYFCASSRQGIRIDGYTFGSGTRLTVV.

This clone is a singleton in its sample. This chain links TRBV7-3 with TRBJ2-7; 7 bases agree with TRBD1. The V gene end was trimmed by 0 bases and the J gene end by 5 bases; junction bases not matched to a gene: 10. CDR3 length equals 16 residues. Germline CDR1 and CDR2: SGHTA and FQGTGA. CDR3 sequence (DNA): TGTGCCAGCAGCTTAACTGCCCCCGGGACAGCAAACGAGCAGTACTTC. It yields the protein CASSLTAPGTANEQYF.